This is a list of T cell receptor beta chains from one sample in a study of beta chain features in type 1 diabetes. Measured with immunoSEQ multiplex PCR; TCRdb has only the in-frame clones, and not every one. The repertoire holds about 140,000 clones, with about 7% as singletons. Sequenced input: central memory CD4+ T cells from blood. Source of these receptors: a woman in her twenties or thirties in good health. CDR3s leave out the opening cysteine and the closing phenylalanine or tryptophan. The D gene is left open where the match is weak. Expanded clones are given a class, and other clones once, few, many or no size at all.

size	V	D	J	CDR3
NA	TRBV28	NA	TRBJ2-7	ASTLGTYEQY
few	TRBV7-8	TRBD1	TRBJ2-5	ASSPDRAQETQY
few	TRBV7-3	NA	TRBJ2-3	ASSLADTTQY
NA	TRBV6-4	NA	TRBJ2-3	ASSDGAGHTQY
few	TRBV28	TRBD2	TRBJ2-7	ASSSLGGDYTYEQY
few	TRBV6-5	TRBD2	TRBJ2-7	ASSKGTSGSYEQY
NA	TRBV19	TRBD1	TRBJ1-5	ASARETGSNQPQH
many	TRBV27	NA	TRBJ2-2	ASSFQDTGELF
few	TRBV5-1	NA	TRBJ1-2	ASSLIGSSGYT
few	TRBV6-5	NA	TRBJ1-3	ASRADRRWDTIY
few	TRBV11-3	TRBD1	TRBJ2-1	ASGTGSYNEQF
NA	TRBV27	NA	TRBJ1-1	ASTPRQGTNTEAF
few	TRBV6-1	TRBD1	TRBJ2-2	ASSERQGGTGELF
few	TRBV6-1	TRBD2	TRBJ2-1	ASSERGSGRDEQF
NA	TRBV29-1	TRBD1	TRBJ2-2	SVGDRETSNTGELF
NA	TRBV18	NA	TRBJ1-2	ASSPPGRPYGYT
few	TRBV7-8	TRBD2	TRBJ2-1	ASSPGGLAF
NA	TRBV9	TRBD2	TRBJ2-5	ASSVGDSGGETQY
NA	TRBV30	NA	TRBJ2-7	AWKIQGFSYEQY
few	TRBV28	TRBD2	TRBJ2-5	ASSPPGGAGGPSETQY
NA	TRBV7-2	TRBD2	TRBJ2-1	ASSPRLASDEQF
few	TRBV4-2	NA	TRBJ1-5	ASSQDGGRQPQH
NA	TRBV6-7	NA	TRBJ2-2	ASSYSDREDASNTGELF
NA	TRBV28	NA	TRBJ2-7	ASSTGVKEQY
many	TRBV4-3	TRBD2	TRBJ2-3	ASSQDTSGLSTDTQY